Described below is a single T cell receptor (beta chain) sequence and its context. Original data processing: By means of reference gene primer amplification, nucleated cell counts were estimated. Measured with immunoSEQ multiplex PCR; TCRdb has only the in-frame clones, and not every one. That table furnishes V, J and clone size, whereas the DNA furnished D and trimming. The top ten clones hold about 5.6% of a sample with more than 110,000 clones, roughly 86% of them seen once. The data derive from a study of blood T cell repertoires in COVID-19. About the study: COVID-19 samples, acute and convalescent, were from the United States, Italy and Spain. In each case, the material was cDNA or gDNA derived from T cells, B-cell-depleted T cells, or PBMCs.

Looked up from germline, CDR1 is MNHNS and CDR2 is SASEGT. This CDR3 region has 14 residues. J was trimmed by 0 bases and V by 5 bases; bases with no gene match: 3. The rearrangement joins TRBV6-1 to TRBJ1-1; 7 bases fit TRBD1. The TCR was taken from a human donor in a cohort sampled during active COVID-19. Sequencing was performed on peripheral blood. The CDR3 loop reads CASSLTGMNTEAFF. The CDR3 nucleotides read TGTGCCAGCAGTTTGACAGGGATGAACACTGAAGCTTTCTTT.